This T cell receptor (beta chain) originates from a study of cytomegalovirus exposure and HLA in healthy donors. Losses at the gene ends were 3 bases for V and 3 bases for J; bases not matched to a gene: 9. The length of the CDR3 is 15 residues. Germline assignment: CDR1 SGDLS and CDR2 YYNGEE. Study results and limitations: The listing of fewer than 200 TCR beta chains classed them as cytomegalovirus-associated.

Repertoires were generated with immunoSEQ multiplex PCR, while TCRdb's copy carries only in-frame clones and drops some. The sample comprises about 330,000 clones, roughly nine tenths of which are singletons, and approximately 1% rests with the top ten. In regard to this clone: Antigen specificity is unknown.

The sequencing sample was made of PBMCs. The chain joins TRBV9 to TRBJ2-7; 7 nucleotides match TRBD2. The origin of this receptor is a woman in her 30s in good health and CMV-seropositive. CDR3 protein: CASSGATSPDYEQYF. In nucleotides, the CDR3 is TGTGCCAGCAGCGGCGCGACTAGCCCCGACTACGAGCAGTACTTC. Together with reference TRBV9 and TRBJ2-7, the CDR3 gives the full variable domain: DSGVTQTPKHLITATGQRVTLRCSPRSGDLSVYWYQQSLDQGLQFLIQYYNGEERAKGNILERFSAQQFPDLHSELNLSSLELGDSALYFCASSGATSPDYEQYFGPGTRLTVT.